These 28 T cell receptor beta chains share one sample of origin, sequenced in a study of response to subunit inactivated influenza vaccine. TCRdb analysed the RT-PCR reads with MiXCR anew, one entry per CDR3 protein. The table shows approximately 480,000 distinct CDR3 sequences, with approximately 10% occurring only once. The starting material was PBMCs from blood, obtained more than 35 days after vaccination. These receptors were obtained from a man aged 45 to 65 who received an inactivated influenza vaccine.

This clonotype was seen repeatedly, ten times or more. The CDR3 region has the DNA TGCGCCAGCAGCTTGGGGCAGGGGCTCTACAATGAGCAGTTCTTC. This translates into CASSLGQGLYNEQFF. The rearrangement uses TRBV5-1 and TRBJ2-1; a possible D gene is TRBD1 (6 bases). V lost 0 bases and J 3 bases, leaving 10 bases between the germline ends. CDR1 is SGHRS and CDR2 is YFSETQ in the germline V gene. This CDR3 contains 15 residues.

This clonotype has more than one count but fewer than ten. The chain uses TRBV18 and TRBJ2-1, with TRBD1 identical over 8 bases. The CDR3 contains 16 residues. V dropped 2 bases and J dropped 6; count of bases not matched to a gene: 9. Germline CDR1 reads KGHSH; CDR2 reads LQKENI. CDR3 DNA: TGTGCCAGCTCACCAAGGGCCAGGGGGCTTCCCAATGAGCAGTTCTTC. It specifies CASSPRARGLPNEQFF.

The genes are TRBV4-2 and TRBJ2-3, with D uncertain. The CDR3 contains 15 residues. V was cut by 3 bases and J by 2 bases, with 12 bases left in between. Germline V gene sequence: CDR1 LGHNA, CDR2 YNFKEQ. The CDR3 DNA reads TGTGCCAGCAGCCAGAGAGGTGCCCTCACAGATACGCAGTATTTT. This translates into CASSQRGALTDTQYF.

This clonotype was detected a few times. This chain links TRBV7-8 with TRBJ2-7; TRBD2 agrees at 9 bases. Germline values: CDR1 SGHVS, CDR2 FQNEAQ. This CDR3 comprises 14 residues. The V segment lost 6 bases and the J segment 4 bases; nucleotides outside the gene matches: 7. The CDR3 coding sequence is TGTGCCAGCAGTTATAGCGGGAGACCGTACGAGCAGTACTTC. Its translation: CASSYSGRPYEQYF.

This clonotype was seen many times. This sequence joins TRBV7-3 and TRBJ2-2; 8 bases align to TRBD2. Trimming removed 0 bases from V and 8 bases from J; junction bases left unmatched: 8. CDR3 length equals 16 residues. Per the germline V gene, CDR1 is SGHTA and CDR2 is FQGTGA. CDR3 sequence reads: CASSLTGTRVSGELFF. Here the CDR3 DNA reads TGTGCCAGCAGCTTAACTGGGACTAGAGTATCTGGGGAGCTGTTTTTT.

This clonotype was recorded a few times. The CDR3 region has the DNA TGTGCCAGCAGCTTAGGTTACGGGACTAGCGGGAGGGGTGAGACCCAGTACTTC. Translating gives CASSLGYGTSGRGETQYF. The V call is TRBV11-2, the J call TRBJ2-5; TRBD2 matches at 16 bases. V gave up 1 base and J gave up 5 bases; unmatched junction bases: 7. Germline V gene data show CDR1 as SGHAT and CDR2 as FQNNGV. The CDR3 extends over 18 amino acids.

This clonotype was recorded at least ten times. This chain connects TRBV6-5 to TRBJ2-3; 9 positions agree with TRBD2. In germline, CDR1 is MNHEY, CDR2 SVGAGI. The CDR3 spans 17 residues. V dropped 2 bases and J dropped 5; count of bases not matched to a gene: 11. The CDR3 here is CASSYETSGGERDTQYF. For the CDR3, the DNA is TGTGCCAGCAGTTACGAGACTAGCGGAGGAGAGAGAGATACGCAGTATTTT.

This sequence joins TRBV18 and TRBJ1-2, with D unclear. V dropped 1 base and J dropped 5 bases, with 14 bases sitting between them. The length of the CDR3 is 15 residues. Germline loops: CDR1 KGHSH, CDR2 LQKENI. The CDR3 sequence: CASSPQEPSGYGYTF. The CDR3 DNA sequence: TGTGCCAGCTCACCACAGGAGCCCTCGGGATATGGCTACACCTTC. The full variable domain, in which reference TRBV18 and TRBJ1-2 provide the parts outside the CDR3, is NAGVMQNPRHLVRRRGQEARLRCSPMKGHSHVYWYRQLPEEGLKFMVYLQKENIIDESGMPKERFSAEFPKEGPSILRIQQVVRGDSAAYFCASSPQEPSGYGYTFGSGTRLTVV.

This clonotype appeared a few times. The gene calls are TRBV30 and TRBJ2-5; 7 positions match TRBD1. The CDR3 loop spans 12 amino acids. The junction had 8 bases not matched to a gene; V was cut back by 8 bases and J by 5 bases. Germline V gene data show CDR1 as GTSNPN and CDR2 as SVGIG (reference sequence). The CDR3 region is CASDRVGETQYF. The CDR3 nucleotides are TGTGCCAGCGACAGGGTGGGCGAGACCCAGTACTTC.

V is TRBV6-2 or TRBV6-3 and J is TRBJ2-1, with a weak D call TRBD1 (7 bases). Trimming removed 2 bases at V and 8 bases at J, with 19 bases between. The CDR3 consists of 16 residues. CDR1 is MNHEY and CDR2 is SVGEGT in the germline V gene. The CDR3, as DNA: TGTGCCAGCAGTTACAGGGGGCCGGCCGGAGGGGATGAGCAGTTCTTC. This translates into CASSYRGPAGGDEQFF.

This clonotype showed up just a few times. DNA of the CDR3: TGTGCCAGCAGCTATGGACAGACGAACACTGAAGCTTTCTTT. This encodes CASSYGQTNTEAFF. This chain uses TRBV7-9 with TRBJ1-1; perhaps TRBD1 as D (6 bases). Germline CDR1 reads SEHNR; CDR2 reads FQNEAQ (reference sequence). The CDR3 is made up of 14 amino acids. V shed 4 bases and J shed 1 base, with 10 bases lying between them.

The chain is built from TRBV19 and TRBJ2-1; 10 bases line up with TRBD1. Looked up from germline, CDR1 is LNHDA and CDR2 is SQIVND (reference sequence). The CDR3 has 17 residues. J lost 9 bases, V lost 7 bases, and 18 bases had no gene match. The CDR3, as DNA: TGTGCCAGTACTATTCGATCAGGGGGACAGGGGAGGGGTGAGCAGTTCTTC. It specifies CASTIRSGGQGRGEQFF.

This chain links TRBV4-3 with TRBJ2-5, with D hard to call. This CDR3 contains 13 residues. V gave up 1 base and J gave up 5 bases, with 8 bases separating them. CDR1 is LGHNA and CDR2 is YSLEER in the germline V gene. CDR3: CASSQGLRETQYF. In nucleotides, the CDR3 is TGCGCCAGCAGCCAAGGATTACGGGAGACCCAGTACTTC.

Only a few counts were recorded for this clonotype. The gene calls are TRBV7-9 and TRBJ2-7, with D unclear. Trimming cost V 5 bases and J 3 bases, with 14 bases left between them. The CDR3 has 14 residues. Per the germline V gene, CDR1 is SEHNR and CDR2 is FQNEAQ (reference sequence). The CDR3, as DNA: TGTGCCAGCAGCCCGGGTCCGAACAGCTACGAGCAGTACTTC. Protein product: CASSPGPNSYEQYF. Drawing the rest from reference TRBV7-9 and TRBJ2-7, the complete variable domain is DTGVSQNPRHKITKRGQNVTFRCDPISEHNRLYWYRQTLGQGPEFLTYFQNEAQLEKSRLLSDRFSAERPKGSFSTLEIQRTEQGDSAMYLCASSPGPNSYEQYFGPGTRLTVT.

The sample holds many counts of this clonotype. V gene TRBV24-1 combines with J gene TRBJ1-3, with D unresolved. V was shortened by 5 bases and J by 4 bases, with 5 bases between the two germline ends. The germline V gene encodes CDR1 KGHDR and CDR2 SFDVKD. CDR3 length: 12 residues. The CDR3 DNA follows: TGTGCCACCAGTGGCCAGGGAAACACCATATATTTT. It is translated as CATSGQGNTIYF.

This clonotype has just a few counts. This chain links TRBV11-1 with TRBJ2-7; TRBD2 matches at 9 bases. The CDR3 runs 18 residues. V gave up 4 bases and J gave up 5 bases; unmatched junction bases: 18. CDR1 is SGHAT and CDR2 is FQDESV in the germline V gene (reference sequence). CDR3 amino acids: CASSSPFQFSGREDEQYF. Written as DNA, the CDR3 is TGTGCCAGCAGCTCCCCATTTCAGTTTAGCGGGAGAGAGGACGAGCAGTACTTC.

V and J are TRBV20-1 and TRBJ2-7; maybe TRBD2 (6 bases). Germline V gene data show CDR1 as DFQATT and CDR2 as SNEGSKA (reference sequence). The CDR3 has 15 amino acids. Trimming pared 0 bases from V and 4 bases from J, leaving 16 bases between. CDR3 in amino acids: CSARDLGGSLYEQYF. The CDR3 coding sequence is TGCAGTGCTAGAGATCTCGGAGGGAGTCTGTACGAGCAGTACTTC.

A few counts support this clonotype. This rearrangement joins TRBV12-3 or TRBV12-4 to TRBJ2-2, with D possibly matching TRBD1 (5 bases). With 6 bases removed from V and 3 bases from J, the gap between germline ends came to 11 bases. This CDR3 spans 14 amino acids. The CDR3 is CASSPDRYTGELFF. The CDR3 bases are TGTGCCAGCAGCCCCGACAGATACACCGGGGAGCTGTTTTTT.

The CDR3 region is CASHGARSSNQPQHF. The CDR3 nucleotides are TGTGCCAGCCATGGGGCCCGAAGTAGCAATCAGCCCCAGCATTTT. V and J are TRBV2 and TRBJ1-5; maybe TRBD1 (5 bases). Germline V gene lookup returns CDR1 SNHLY and CDR2 FYNNEI. The CDR3 runs to 15 residues. V lost 8 bases and J 0 bases, leaving 14 bases between the germline ends.

This clonotype was seen only a few times. This chain links TRBV9 with TRBJ2-1; 8 bases are a match to TRBD2. The CDR3 loop spans 15 amino acids. Germline values: CDR1 SGDLS, CDR2 YYNGEE. Trimming at V came to 5 bases and at J to 1 base, leaving 5 bases not matched to a gene. The CDR3 DNA follows: TGTGCCAGCAGTTCTAGCGGGTTATCCTACAATGAGCAGTTCTTC. Translation gives CASSSSGLSYNEQFF.

This clonotype was counted at least ten times. V is TRBV29-1 and J is TRBJ2-3, with D perhaps TRBD1 or TRBD2 (5 bases each). Trimming left V 5 bases short and J 3 bases short, with 12 bases between. This CDR3 is built from 13 residues. Germline values: CDR1 SQVTM, CDR2 ANQGSEA. The CDR3 DNA is TGCAGCGTTTCCCCCGGGGCGACAGATACGCAGTATTTT. Its protein product is CSVSPGATDTQYF.

This rearrangement joins TRBV5-1 to TRBJ1-2; the D gene is possibly TRBD1 (6 bases). Looked up from germline, CDR1 is SGHRS and CDR2 is YFSETQ. The CDR3 contains 12 residues. The V end lost 5 bases, the J end lost 5 bases, and 10 bases lay between the germline ends. CDR3 region: CASRIGQYGYTF. The CDR3 nucleotides are TGCGCCAGCAGGATAGGACAGTATGGCTACACCTTC. Using reference TRBV5-1 and TRBJ1-2 for the parts outside the CDR3, the full variable domain is KAGVTQTPRYLIKTRGQQVTLSCSPISGHRSVSWYQQTPGQGLQFLFEYFSETQRNKGNFPGRFSGRQFSNSRSEMNVSTLELGDSALYLCASRIGQYGYTFGSGTRLTVV.

The chain couples TRBV20-1 to TRBJ2-3; D is unclear. Germline CDR1 DFQATT, CDR2 SNEGSKA (reference sequence). This CDR3 is built from 14 residues. With 2 bases removed from V and 3 bases from J, the gap between germline ends came to 12 bases. The CDR3 protein is CSARTPSGTDTQYF. Here the CDR3 DNA reads TGCAGTGCTAGAACACCATCTGGGACAGATACGCAGTATTTT.

This clonotype appeared a few times. The V gene is TRBV5-6, the J gene TRBJ1-1; TRBD1 aligns across 7 bases. The CDR3 runs 13 residues. With V trimmed by 1 base and J by 9 bases, 6 bases remained unmatched. CDR1 SGHDT and CDR2 YYEEEE come from the germline V gene. CDR3 bases: TGTGCCAGCAGCTTGAGGATGGGACAGAAAGCTTTCTTT. Translated, it gives CASSLRMGQKAFF.

This clonotype was seen only a few times. V and J are TRBV9 and TRBJ2-7; TRBD1 agrees at 7 bases. The junction had 9 bases not matched to a gene; V was cut back by 4 bases and J by 2 bases. The CDR3 totals 15 residues. CDR1 is SGDLS and CDR2 is YYNGEE in the germline V gene. The CDR3: CASSSRQGPTYEQYF. As DNA, the CDR3 is TGTGCCAGCAGCTCGAGACAGGGCCCCACCTACGAGCAGTACTTC.

This clonotype showed up just a few times. The chain combines TRBV5-1 with TRBJ1-4; no clear D gene. This CDR3 has 14 residues. Germline CDR1 is SGHRS and CDR2 is YFSETQ. The germline V and J ends were trimmed by 4 bases and 6 bases, with 13 bases remaining between them. CDR3 residues: CASSLGREDEKLFF. For the CDR3, the DNA is TGCGCCAGCAGCCTGGGGAGAGAGGATGAAAAACTGTTTTTT.

The V gene is TRBV15, the J gene TRBJ2-1; 11 bases agree with TRBD2. This CDR3 has 15 amino acids. The V segment lost 5 bases and the J segment 7 bases; nucleotides outside the gene matches: 7. Germline V gives CDR1 LNHNV, CDR2 YYDKDF (reference sequence). The CDR3, as DNA: TGTGCCACCAGCGGGGGACTAGCGGTAGGTAATGAGCAGTTCTTC. Its translation: CATSGGLAVGNEQFF.

The rearrangement joins TRBV10-3 to TRBJ2-5, with D tentatively TRBD1 or TRBD2 (5 bases each). The CDR3 totals 13 residues. Per germline, CDR1 ENHRY and CDR2 SYGVKD. Trimming removed 5 bases from V and 5 bases from J, with 12 bases in between. This chain's CDR3 is CAISSTEGETQYF. The DNA of the CDR3 is TGTGCCATCAGTTCGACCGAGGGGGAGACCCAGTACTTC.